The rows below give T cell receptor beta chains drawn from one sample of a study of cytotoxic CD8 clonotypes in ibrutinib-treated CLL. TCRdb's copy holds only in-frame clones and misses some; the assay was immunoSEQ multiplex PCR. The sample yields nearly 25,000 clones, more than 65% seen once. The sequences come from PBMCs, collected after 12 months of ibrutinib treatment. These receptors were obtained from a human donor with chronic lymphocytic leukemia. CDR3s include the opening cysteine and the closing phenylalanine or tryptophan. The order of the fields is J gene, V gene, clone size, D gene, CDR3 protein, CDR3 DNA. A D gene is named only where the DNA matches it firmly. Size is omitted from some rows. Given values are once, few, many or a class for expanded clones.

>TRBJ2-7|TRBV7-5|-|-
CASSPPDSPTYEQYF
TGTGCCAGCAGCCCGCCGGACAGCCCAACCTACGAGCAGTACTTC
>TRBJ1-2|TRBV5-4|many|TRBD1
CASRDRANYGYTF
TGTGCCAGCCGGGACAGGGCTAACTATGGCTACACCTTC
>TRBJ2-3|TRBV30|-|-
CAWSWWGGLLTDTQYF
TGTGCCTGGAGTTGGTGGGGAGGACTTCTCACAGATACGCAGTATTTT
>TRBJ2-7|TRBV7-2|-|TRBD2
CASSGPSGGYEQYF
TGTGCCAGCAGCGGGCCTAGCGGGGGTTACGAGCAGTACTTC
>TRBJ1-2|TRBV11-2|few|-
CASSLGRDYTF
TGTGCCAGCAGCCTCGGACGGGACTACACCTTC
>TRBJ2-1|TRBV11-3|-|TRBD2
CASSSFGTSAYNEQFF
TGTGCCAGCAGCTCCTTCGGGACTAGCGCTTACAATGAGCAGTTCTTC
>TRBJ1-1|TRBV7-2|once|TRBD1
CASSSSKDRVNTEAFF
TGTGCCAGCAGCTCATCTAAGGACAGGGTGAACACTGAAGCTTTCTTT
>TRBJ2-7|TRBV6-4|-|TRBD2
CASSPSRGAYEQYF
TGTGCCAGCAGCCCTTCGCGGGGGGCCTACGAGCAGTACTTC
>TRBJ2-5|TRBV6-1|-|TRBD2
CASRVVLAGEETQYF
TGTGCCAGCAGGGTGGTACTAGCGGGGGAAGAGACCCAGTACTTC
>TRBJ2-7|TRBV15|-|TRBD2
CATSRVAGGSEQYF
TGTGCCACCAGCAGAGTAGCGGGGGGCAGCGAGCAGTACTTC
>TRBJ1-2|TRBV5-6|-|-
CASSLGEPVDGYTF
TGTGCCAGCAGCTTGGGTGAACCGGTCGATGGCTACACCTTC
>TRBJ1-3|TRBV5-1|-|-
CASSPGQLVSGNTIYF
TGCGCCAGCAGCCCCGGACAGTTAGTCTCTGGAAACACCATATATTTT
>TRBJ2-5|TRBV19|-|-
CASNHGGGEETQYF
TGTGCCAGTAATCATGGAGGGGGCGAAGAGACCCAGTACTTC
>TRBJ1-1|TRBV12-5|-|TRBD1
CASGHAQGRTEAFF
TGTGCTAGTGGTCACGCACAGGGGCGGACTGAAGCTTTCTTT
>TRBJ2-1|TRBV29-1|-|-
CSSQGGRSEQFF
TGCAGCTCTCAGGGGGGGAGGAGTGAGCAGTTCTTC
>TRBJ2-3|TRBV18|-|-
CASSPRGGPGDTQYF
TGTGCCAGCTCGCCCCGCGGTGGGCCCGGAGATACGCAGTATTTT
>TRBJ1-5|TRBV10-3|-|-
CAIGWDPGQPQHF
TGTGCCATCGGGTGGGACCCCGGCCAGCCCCAGCATTTT
>TRBJ1-5|TRBV28|-|TRBD1
CASKVPGGGNQPQHF
TGTGCCAGCAAAGTCCCAGGGGGGGGCAATCAGCCCCAGCATTTT
>TRBJ2-3|TRBV7-2|-|TRBD2
CASRPGLAITDTQYF
TGTGCCAGCAGACCGGGACTAGCGATCACAGATACGCAGTATTTT
>TRBJ1-1|TRBV7-2|medium-sized|-
CASSLGGQMNTEAFF
TGTGCCAGCAGCTTAGGGGGCCAGATGAACACTGAAGCTTTCTTT
>TRBJ1-5|TRBV5-1|-|-
CASSLAGVSSQPQHF
TGCGCCAGCAGCTTGGCAGGGGTTTCGAGTCAGCCCCAGCATTTT
>TRBJ1-1|TRBV9|few|TRBD1
CASSVIQGDTEAFF
TGTGCCAGCAGCGTAATTCAGGGGGACACTGAAGCTTTCTTT
>TRBJ2-4|TRBV28|-|TRBD1
CASSPRTGINAKNIQYF
TGTGCCAGCAGTCCCCGGACAGGGATTAATGCCAAAAACATTCAGTACTTC
>TRBJ1-1|TRBV6-5|-|-
CASSYPTEAFF
TGTGCCAGCAGTTACCCCACCGAAGCTTTCTTT